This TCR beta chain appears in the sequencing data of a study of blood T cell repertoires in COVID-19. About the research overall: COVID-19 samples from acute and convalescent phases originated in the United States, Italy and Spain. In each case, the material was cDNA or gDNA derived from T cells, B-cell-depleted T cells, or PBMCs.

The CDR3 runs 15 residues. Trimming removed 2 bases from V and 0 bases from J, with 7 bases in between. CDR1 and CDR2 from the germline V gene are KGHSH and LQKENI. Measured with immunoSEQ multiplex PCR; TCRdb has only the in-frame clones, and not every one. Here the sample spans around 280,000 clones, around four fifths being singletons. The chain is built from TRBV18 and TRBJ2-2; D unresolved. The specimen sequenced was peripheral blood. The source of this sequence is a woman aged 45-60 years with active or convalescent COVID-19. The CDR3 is CASSPRAANTGELFF. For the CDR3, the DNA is TGTGCCAGCTCACCAAGAGCCGCGAACACCGGGGAGCTGTTTTTT.